The 26 T cell receptor beta chains below were found in one sample sequenced in a study of regulatory T cells in long-lasting Graves disease. The TCR beta library used iRepertoire HTBI primers with Arm-PCR amplification of CDR3. TCRdb redid the calling of the multiplex PCR reads with MiXCR, one entry per CDR3 protein. Of roughly 450,000 distinct CDR3 sequences listed, 20% to 25% were seen once; the top ten hold about an eighth. Time point specified: persistent/refractory GD, antithyroid drugs over 5 years with positive TRAb. The TCR library was prepared using RNA isolated from PBMCs. The input for sequencing was peripheral blood mononuclear cells (PBMCs), taken when the disease was refractory, from a patient treated with antithyroid drugs. Source of these receptors: a female donor with Graves disease.

This clonotype was observed a handful of times. The V gene is TRBV25-1, the J gene TRBJ1-2; 7 nucleotides line up with TRBD1. Trimming removed 7 bases from V and 8 bases from J; junction bases left unmatched: 10. Germline CDR1 reads MGHDK; CDR2 reads SYGVNS. This CDR3 region has 13 residues. The chain's CDR3 is CASTAQGNAGYTF. Here the CDR3 DNA reads TGTGCCAGCACCGCACAGGGGAATGCGGGCTACACCTTC.

This clonotype showed up just a few times. This chain links TRBV6-1 with TRBJ1-4; no definite D call. CDR1 and CDR2 from the germline V gene are MNHNS and SASEGT. Trimming shortened V by 6 bases and J by 8 bases, and 16 bases separated the two germline ends. This CDR3 region has 14 residues. The CDR3 reads CASSQDGGYEKLFF. For the CDR3, the DNA is TGTGCCAGCAGCCAGGACGGAGGATACGAAAAACTGTTTTTT.

This clonotype has just a few counts. This chain connects TRBV19 to TRBJ2-2; 12 nucleotides align to TRBD1. With 6 bases clipped from V and 7 bases from J, the junction kept 6 bases outside the gene matches. There are 15 residues in the CDR3. CDR1 is LNHDA and CDR2 is SQIVND in the germline V gene (reference sequence). CDR3 sequence reads: CASSGDRGHSGELFF. In nucleotides, the CDR3 is TGTGCCAGTAGCGGGGACAGGGGGCATAGCGGGGAGCTGTTTTTT.

This clonotype occurred many times. The gene calls are TRBV7-9 and TRBJ2-7; a weak D match, TRBD2 (6 bases). This CDR3 region has 14 residues. Germline V CDR1 and CDR2: SEHNR, FQNEAQ (reference sequence). Trimming removed 1 base at V and 0 bases at J, with 7 bases between. CDR3 residues: CASSLVAASYEQYF. Here the CDR3 DNA reads TGTGCCAGCAGCTTAGTAGCGGCCTCCTACGAGCAGTACTTC.

The rearrangement links TRBV7-9 to TRBJ2-1, with 8 bases fitting TRBD2. This CDR3 comprises 12 residues. Germline CDR1 SEHNR, CDR2 FQNEAQ (reference sequence). J gave up 8 bases and V 7 bases, and 4 bases lay outside the gene matches. The CDR3 protein is CASTASGYEQFF. The CDR3 DNA is TGTGCCAGCACGGCTAGCGGGTATGAGCAGTTCTTC.

In this sample, this clonotype turned up many times. The V call is TRBV20-1, the J call TRBJ2-5, with 7 bases that match TRBD2. The V segment lost 3 bases and the J segment 4 bases; nucleotides outside the gene matches: 11. CDR1 and CDR2 from the germline V gene are DFQATT and SNEGSKA (reference sequence). This CDR3 contains 15 residues. CDR3 sequence reads: CSASIPTSGAETQYF. For the CDR3, the DNA is TGCAGTGCTAGTATCCCCACCAGCGGGGCAGAGACCCAGTACTTC.

This clonotype came up many times. The chain is built from TRBV7-9 and TRBJ1-2; the D is unclear. This CDR3 comprises 15 residues. CDR1 and CDR2 from the germline V gene are SEHNR and FQNEAQ (reference sequence). The V end lost 5 bases, the J end lost 1 base, and 14 bases lay between the germline ends. The DNA for the CDR3 is TGTGCCAGCAGCCCTCCAGGCAGCCTTAACTATGGCTACACCTTC. Translating it yields CASSPPGSLNYGYTF.

A word on this clonotype: Just one base apart from a much larger clone, this may be a read error. The chain joins TRBV10-3 to TRBJ1-1; a possible D gene is TRBD1 (6 bases). The CDR3 runs to 16 residues. In germline, CDR1 is ENHRY, CDR2 SYGVKD. V was cut by 3 bases and J by 4 bases, with 18 bases left in between. For the CDR3, the DNA is TGTGCCATCAGTGACCCAGGGGTTCCCTTGAGCACTGAAGCTTTCTTT. As protein: CAISDPGVPLSTEAFF.

This clonotype was found a few times. The CDR3 sequence: CSRRSLYTF. The CDR3 nucleotides are TGTTCCCGGAGAAGCCTCTACACCTTC. The V and J genes are TRBV7-3 and TRBJ1-2; D remains unclear. This CDR3 contains 9 residues. In germline, CDR1 is SGHTA, CDR2 FQGTGA.

This clonotype was counted ten times or more. The chain recombines TRBV7-2 with TRBJ1-1, with unresolved D. The germline V gene has CDR1 SGHTA and CDR2 FQGNSA. The V end lost 2 bases, the J end lost 1 base, and 5 bases lay between the germline ends. The CDR3 is 13 residues long. CDR3 region: CASSLSKNTEAFF. The DNA for the CDR3 is TGTGCCAGCAGCTTATCAAAGAACACTGAAGCTTTCTTT.

In its sample, this clonotype was seen many times. The chain joins TRBV11-1 to TRBJ2-2; 8 nucleotides agree with TRBD2. J lost 3 bases, V lost 5 bases, and 14 bases had no gene match. This CDR3 has 18 residues. Germline assignment: CDR1 SGHAT and CDR2 FQDESV (reference sequence). CDR3 in DNA: TGTGCCAGCAGCCCTCAGCTTGCCGGGACTAGTGACACCGGGGAGCTGTTTTTT. Its protein product is CASSPQLAGTSDTGELFF.

This clonotype was observed a handful of times. The chain couples TRBV5-5 to TRBJ2-2, with no clear D. The CDR3 is made up of 15 amino acids. Trimming left V 0 bases short and J 4 bases short, with 10 bases between. The germline V gene has CDR1 SGHKS and CDR2 YYEKEE (reference sequence). The CDR3 spells CASSLDPGITGELFF. CDR3 bases: TGTGCCAGCAGCTTGGACCCAGGTATCACCGGGGAGCTGTTTTTT.

The chain is built from TRBV6-1 and TRBJ2-2; the D gene is possibly TRBD1 (6 bases). The germline gives CDR1 MNHNS, CDR2 SASEGT. V was clipped by 6 bases and J by 6 bases, with 14 bases between them. The CDR3 is 14 amino acids. The CDR3 loop reads CASSRDINAGELFF. Written as DNA, the CDR3 is TGTGCCAGCAGCCGGGACATTAACGCCGGGGAGCTGTTTTTT.

The chain recombines TRBV20-1 with TRBJ1-1; no firm D call. There are 13 residues in the CDR3. Germline lookup yields CDR1 DFQATT and CDR2 SNEGSKA (reference sequence). Trimming took off 3 bases at V and 0 bases at J, with 8 bases between the two ends. This CDR3 reads CSARDEMNTEAFF. CDR3 DNA: TGCAGTGCTAGGGATGAGATGAACACTGAAGCTTTCTTT.

The sample holds a few counts of this clonotype. The chain combines TRBV15 with TRBJ2-2, with 7 bases fitting TRBD2. The junction had 2 bases not matched to a gene; V was cut back by 3 bases and J by 1 base. This CDR3 contains 15 residues. Per the germline V gene, CDR1 is LNHNV and CDR2 is YYDKDF (reference sequence). The CDR3 DNA reads as TGTGCCACCAGCAGGGGGAGGGGGAACACCGGGGAGCTGTTTTTT. Its protein product is CATSRGRGNTGELFF.

This clonotype was recorded many times. The chain employs TRBV7-2 and TRBJ1-4; weak D call: TRBD1 (5 bases). Trimming stripped 6 bases from V and 8 bases from J, with 13 bases between. This CDR3 contains 13 residues. The germline V gene has CDR1 SGHTA and CDR2 FQGNSA. In DNA, the CDR3 is TGTGCCAGCAGTCCAGACCGGGGGGAAAAACTGTTTTTT. Amino acid sequence: CASSPDRGEKLFF.

This clonotype was counted at least ten times. The chain carries TRBV28 and TRBJ1-4, with D unresolved. Trimming left V 2 bases short and J 6 bases short, with 7 bases between. Germline loops: CDR1 MDHEN, CDR2 SYDVKM. CDR3 length equals 13 residues. This CDR3 is CASSLGRHEKLFF. In DNA form, the CDR3 reads TGTGCCAGCAGTTTAGGTCGACATGAAAAACTGTTTTTT.

The table lists this clonotype with a few counts. The chain is built from TRBV14 and TRBJ2-2, with D possibly matching TRBD2 (5 bases). Germline CDR1 is SGHDN and CDR2 is FVKESK. This CDR3 comprises 16 residues. Trimming pared 3 bases from V and 4 bases from J, leaving 15 bases between. For the CDR3, the DNA is TGTGCCAGCAGCCAGTTCGGCCTTGGGAGCACCGGGGAGCTGTTTTTT. Amino acids: CASSQFGLGSTGELFF. Full variable domain (outside the CDR3, taken from reference TRBV14 and TRBJ2-2): EAGVTQFPSHSVIEKGQTVTLRCDPISGHDNLYWYRRVMGKEIKFLLHFVKESKQDESGMPNNRFLAERTGGTYSTLKVQPAELEDSGVYFCASSQFGLGSTGELFFGEGSRLTVL.

The V and J genes are TRBV15 and TRBJ2-5; a weak D match, TRBD1 (5 bases). The CDR3 contains 14 residues. V lost 0 bases to trimming and J lost 5 bases, with 10 bases between them. The germline gives CDR1 LNHNV, CDR2 YYDKDF (reference sequence). CDR3 amino acids: CATSRDQGMETQYF. The DNA of the CDR3 is TGTGCCACCAGCAGAGACCAGGGTATGGAGACCCAGTACTTC.

Many counts were recorded for this clonotype. The V and J genes are TRBV2 and TRBJ1-6; D ambiguous. V was cut by 8 bases and J by 6 bases, with 14 bases left in between. This CDR3 contains 14 residues. Germline loops: CDR1 SNHLY, CDR2 FYNNEI. The CDR3 DNA reads as TGTGCCAGCGGCATATCCACGGGTAATTCACCCCTCCACTTT. Protein sequence: CASGISTGNSPLHF.

This clonotype was seen many times. The chain carries TRBV5-1 and TRBJ1-6; D is possibly TRBD1 (6 bases). The V gene's germline CDR1 is SGHRS and CDR2 YFSETQ. V shed 2 bases and J shed 8 bases, with 14 bases lying between them. This CDR3 is built from 15 residues. The CDR3 here is CASSLQGPPDSPLHF. The CDR3 bases are TGCGCCAGCAGCTTACAGGGACCACCGGATTCACCCCTCCACTTT.

On this clonotype itself: Being one base from a much bigger clone, this may be a read error. V is TRBV7-3 and J is TRBJ1-2, with 10 bases identical to TRBD1. V lost 8 bases and J lost 3; bases outside the gene matches: 12. The CDR3 runs 16 residues. Germline loops: CDR1 SGHTA, CDR2 FQGTGA. The CDR3 is CASGEPDRGRYYGYTF. CDR3 nucleotides: TGTGCCAGCGGCGAACCAGACAGGGGGCGATACTATGGCTACACCTTC. The entire variable domain, with the rest obtained from reference TRBV7-3 and TRBJ1-2, is as follows: GAGVSQTPSNKVTEKGKYVELRCDPISGHTALYWYRQSLGQGPEFLIYFQGTGAADDSGLPNDRFFAVRPEGSVSTLKIQRTERGDSAVYLCASGEPDRGRYYGYTFGSGTRLTVV.

In this sample, this clonotype turned up many times. J is TRBJ2-1 and V is TRBV28, with 7 positions matching TRBD2. This CDR3 is 15 amino acids long. The germline V gene has CDR1 MDHEN and CDR2 SYDVKM. Trimming removed 5 bases from V and 3 bases from J; junction bases left unmatched: 7. The CDR3 protein is CASSPPRDYYNEQFF. As DNA, the CDR3 is TGTGCCAGCAGTCCTCCACGGGACTACTACAATGAGCAGTTCTTC.

This clonotype was detected many times. The chain uses TRBV19 and TRBJ1-6, with 9 bases that match TRBD1. J was trimmed by 10 bases and V by 6 bases; bases with no gene match: 7. Germline V lookup: CDR1 LNHDA, CDR2 SQIVND (reference sequence). The CDR3 is 14 amino acids. This chain's CDR3 is CASREGQGRSPLHF. The CDR3 nucleotides are TGTGCCAGTAGGGAAGGACAGGGGAGGTCACCCCTCCACTTT.

J is TRBJ2-5 and V is TRBV6-1; 8 bases map to TRBD2. From germline, CDR1 is MNHNS and CDR2 SASEGT. The ends lost 8 bases at V and 5 bases at J; junction bases unmatched: 4. The CDR3 length is 12 residues. The CDR3 nucleotides read TGTGCCAGCGGGACTAGTTTGGAGACCCAGTACTTC. This encodes CASGTSLETQYF.

This clonotype has a count of ten or more. The V gene is TRBV6-1, the J gene TRBJ2-7; no firm D call. The ends were cut back, 5 bases at V and 7 bases at J, with 9 bases in the middle. The germline gives CDR1 MNHNS, CDR2 SASEGT. This CDR3 is built from 11 residues. CDR3 sequence reads: CASSKTGEQYF. CDR3 sequence (DNA): TGTGCCAGCAGTAAGACGGGTGAGCAGTACTTC.